The clone carrying this T cell receptor beta chain was detected a few times. Its antigen is not known. The beta constant-region primer was an equimolar mix of two oligonucleotides covering TRBC1 and TRBC2. A single record per CDR3 protein comes from TCRdb applying MiXCR to the UMI-ligation and nested PCR reads. Of approximately 82,000 distinct CDR3 sequences in the sample, 7% to 8% were seen once. This sample was taken from a study of naive and memory T cell subsets. Notes on the study in general: In CD4 and CD8 cells, diversity dropped from naive through EMRA.

CD4+ T cell IFNgamma after overnight CMV lysate exposure gave donor CMV status. The germline CDR1 and CDR2 sequences are MNHEY and SMNVEV (reference sequence). The V and J ends lost 8 bases and 5 bases, in that order; junction bases with no gene match: 15. The CDR3 totals 16 residues. Sequenced sample: central memory CD4+ T cells from blood. The source of this sequence is a human donor in good health. The chain has TRBV27 and TRBJ2-1, with 7 positions matching TRBD2. DNA for the CDR3: TGTGCCAGCGCACGTTGGGGGGGTGAGGGGCACAATGAGCAGTTCTTC. As protein: CASARWGGEGHNEQFF.